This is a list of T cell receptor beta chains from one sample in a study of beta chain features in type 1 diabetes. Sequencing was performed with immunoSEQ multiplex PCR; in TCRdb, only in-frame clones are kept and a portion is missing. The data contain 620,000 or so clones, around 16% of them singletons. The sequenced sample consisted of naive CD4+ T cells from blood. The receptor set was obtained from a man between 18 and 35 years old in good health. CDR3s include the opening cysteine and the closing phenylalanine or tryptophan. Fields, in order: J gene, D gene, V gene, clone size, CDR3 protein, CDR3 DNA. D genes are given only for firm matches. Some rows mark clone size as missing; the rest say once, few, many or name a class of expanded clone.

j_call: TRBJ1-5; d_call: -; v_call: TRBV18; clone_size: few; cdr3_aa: CASSQANQPQHF; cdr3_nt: TGTGCCAGCTCACAAGCTAATCAGCCCCAGCATTTT
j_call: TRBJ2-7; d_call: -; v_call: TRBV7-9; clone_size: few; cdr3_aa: CASIRAGSYEQYF; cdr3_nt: TGTGCCAGTATTCGGGCCGGATCCTACGAGCAGTACTTC
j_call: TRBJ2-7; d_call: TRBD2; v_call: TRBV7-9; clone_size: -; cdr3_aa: CASSSAGRAYEQYF; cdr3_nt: TGTGCCAGCAGCTCCGCGGGGAGGGCGTACGAGCAGTACTTC
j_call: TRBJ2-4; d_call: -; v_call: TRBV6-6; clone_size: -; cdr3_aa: CASSYSIGGAIQYF; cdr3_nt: TGTGCCAGCAGTTACTCGATCGGCGGGGCCATTCAGTACTTC
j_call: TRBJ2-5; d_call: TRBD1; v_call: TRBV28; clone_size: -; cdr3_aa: CASSSPGQIETQYF; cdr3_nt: TGTGCCAGCAGTTCCCCGGGACAGATAGAGACCCAGTACTTC
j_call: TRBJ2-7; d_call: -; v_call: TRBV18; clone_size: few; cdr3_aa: CASSQGYEQYF; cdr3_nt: TGTGCCAGCTCACAGGGGTACGAGCAGTACTTC
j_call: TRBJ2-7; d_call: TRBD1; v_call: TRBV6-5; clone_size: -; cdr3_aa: CASSGQGRSASEQYF; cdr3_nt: TGTGCCAGCAGTGGACAGGGAAGGTCCGCCTCCGAGCAGTACTTC
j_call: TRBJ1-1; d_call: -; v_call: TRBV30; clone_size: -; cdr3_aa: CAWSVPGALNTEAFF; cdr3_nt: TGTGCCTGGAGTGTACCGGGGGCATTGAACACTGAAGCTTTCTTT
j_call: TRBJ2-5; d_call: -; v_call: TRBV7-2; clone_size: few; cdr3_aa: CASSLGLQETQYF; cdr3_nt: TGTGCCAGCAGCTTGGGGCTCCAAGAGACCCAGTACTTC
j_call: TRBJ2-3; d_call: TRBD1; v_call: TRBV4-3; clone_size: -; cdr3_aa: CASSPIGQGAGDTQYF; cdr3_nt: TGCGCCAGCAGCCCTATCGGACAGGGGGCAGGGGATACGCAGTATTTT
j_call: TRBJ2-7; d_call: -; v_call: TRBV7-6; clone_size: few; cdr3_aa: CASSSLRGGNSYEQYF; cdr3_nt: TGTGCCAGCAGCTCGCTTAGAGGCGGGAACTCCTACGAGCAGTACTTC
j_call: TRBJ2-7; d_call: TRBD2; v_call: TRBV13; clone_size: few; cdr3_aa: CASSERLAGDSYEQYF; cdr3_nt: TGTGCCAGCAGCGAACGACTAGCGGGAGACTCCTACGAGCAGTACTTC
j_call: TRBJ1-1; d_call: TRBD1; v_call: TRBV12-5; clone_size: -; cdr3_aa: CASGARQGRALF; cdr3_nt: TGTGCTAGTGGTGCACGACAGGGCCGAGCTTTATTT
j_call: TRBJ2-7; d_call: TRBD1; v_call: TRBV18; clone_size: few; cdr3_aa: CASSPRDRAHEQYF; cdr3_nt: TGTGCCAGCTCACCCCGGGACAGGGCCCACGAGCAGTACTTC
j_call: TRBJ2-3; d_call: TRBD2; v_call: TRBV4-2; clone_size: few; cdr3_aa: CASSYLSGRALGTDTQYF; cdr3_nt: TGTGCCAGCAGCTACCTGAGCGGGAGGGCCTTGGGCACAGATACGCAGTATTTT
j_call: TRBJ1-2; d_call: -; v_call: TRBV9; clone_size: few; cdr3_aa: CASSVGPPEGYGYTF; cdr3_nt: TGTGCCAGCAGCGTCGGACCACCTGAGGGCTATGGCTACACCTTC
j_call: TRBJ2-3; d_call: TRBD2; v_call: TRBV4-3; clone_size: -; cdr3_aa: CASSQVAGGLGDTQYF; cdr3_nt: TGCGCCAGCAGCCAGGTAGCGGGGGGGCTCGGCGATACGCAGTATTTT
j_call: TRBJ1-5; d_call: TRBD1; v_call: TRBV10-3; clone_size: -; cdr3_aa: CATRQGGHQPQHF; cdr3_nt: TGTGCCACCCGACAGGGAGGCCATCAGCCCCAGCATTTT
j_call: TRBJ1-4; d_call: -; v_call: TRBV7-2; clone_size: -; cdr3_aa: CASSPQVSGEKLFF; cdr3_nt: TGTGCCAGCAGCCCCCAAGTTTCCGGTGAAAAACTGTTTTTT
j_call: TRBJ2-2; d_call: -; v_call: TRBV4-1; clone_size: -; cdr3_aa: CASSQDRWGNAGELFF; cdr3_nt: TGCGCCAGCAGCCAAGATCGCTGGGGCAACGCCGGGGAGCTGTTTTTT
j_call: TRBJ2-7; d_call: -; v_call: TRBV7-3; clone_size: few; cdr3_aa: CASRKTGVSPTKQYF; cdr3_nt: TGTGCCAGCAGGAAGACAGGAGTCTCTCCTACGAAGCAGTACTTC
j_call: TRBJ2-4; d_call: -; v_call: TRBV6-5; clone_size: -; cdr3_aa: CASSRTLAKNIQYF; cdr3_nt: TGTGCCAGCAGCCGGACACTAGCCAAAAACATTCAGTACTTC
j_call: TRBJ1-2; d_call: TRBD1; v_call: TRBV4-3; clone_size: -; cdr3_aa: CASRRQGADYGYTF; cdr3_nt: TGCGCCAGCAGGAGACAGGGGGCCGACTATGGCTACACCTTC
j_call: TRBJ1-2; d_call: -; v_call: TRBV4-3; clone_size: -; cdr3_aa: CASSQVPANYGYTF; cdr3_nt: TGCGCCAGCAGCCAAGTACCTGCTAACTATGGCTACACCTTC
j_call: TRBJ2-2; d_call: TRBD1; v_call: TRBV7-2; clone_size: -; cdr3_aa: CASSHLGTANTGELFF; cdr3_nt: TGTGCCAGCTCTCATTTGGGGACAGCGAACACCGGGGAGCTGTTTTTT
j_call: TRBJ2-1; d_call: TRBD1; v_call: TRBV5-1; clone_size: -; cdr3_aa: CASSSTGDNEQFF; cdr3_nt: TGCGCCAGCAGCTCAACAGGGGACAATGAGCAGTTCTTC
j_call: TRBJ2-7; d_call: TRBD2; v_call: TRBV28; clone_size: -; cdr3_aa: CASSRPSGRAKREQYF; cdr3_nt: TGTGCCAGCAGTCGCCCTAGCGGGAGGGCGAAACGCGAGCAGTACTTC
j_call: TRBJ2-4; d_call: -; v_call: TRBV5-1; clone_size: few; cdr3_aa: CASRRAAENIQYF; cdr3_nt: TGCGCCAGCAGAAGGGCAGCCGAAAACATTCAGTACTTC
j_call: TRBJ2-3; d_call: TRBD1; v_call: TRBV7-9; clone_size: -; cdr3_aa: CASSTRVRGLTDTQYF; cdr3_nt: TGTGCCAGCAGCACCCGTGTCAGGGGGCTGACAGATACGCAGTATTTT
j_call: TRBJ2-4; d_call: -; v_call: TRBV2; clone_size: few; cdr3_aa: CASSPQGSIQYF; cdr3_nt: TGTGCCAGCAGTCCACAGGGATCCATTCAGTACTTC
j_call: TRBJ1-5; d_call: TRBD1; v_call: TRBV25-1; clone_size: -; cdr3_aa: CASSGLTGIGNQPQHF; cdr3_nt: TGTGCCAGCAGTGGACTGACAGGGATTGGCAATCAGCCCCAGCATTTT
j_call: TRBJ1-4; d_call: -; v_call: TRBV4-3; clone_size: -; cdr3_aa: CASSQDPRQAVGAEKLFF; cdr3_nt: TGCGCCAGCAGCCAAGATCCCCGACAGGCCGTGGGGGCCGAAAAACTGTTTTTT
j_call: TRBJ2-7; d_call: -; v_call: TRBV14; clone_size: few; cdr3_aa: CASSHAGAYEQYF; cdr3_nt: TGTGCCAGCAGCCATGCCGGAGCCTACGAGCAGTACTTC
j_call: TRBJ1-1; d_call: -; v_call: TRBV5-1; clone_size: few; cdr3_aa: CASSLEWAMNTEAFF; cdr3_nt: TGCGCCAGCAGCTTGGAATGGGCTATGAACACTGAAGCTTTCTTT
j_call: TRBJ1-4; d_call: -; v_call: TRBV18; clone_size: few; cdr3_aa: CASSPPSQGGEKLFF; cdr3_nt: TGTGCCAGCTCACCACCGTCACAAGGAGGCGAAAAACTGTTTTTT
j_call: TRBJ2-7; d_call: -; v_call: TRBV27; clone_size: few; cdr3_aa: CASSLRTYNRDRAYEQYF; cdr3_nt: TGTGCCAGCAGTTTAAGAACGTATAACAGAGATCGTGCCTACGAGCAGTACTTC
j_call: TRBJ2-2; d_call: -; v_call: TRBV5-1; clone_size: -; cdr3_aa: CASSLEGVATGELFF; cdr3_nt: TGCGCCAGCAGCTTGGAAGGAGTAGCGACCGGGGAGCTGTTTTTT
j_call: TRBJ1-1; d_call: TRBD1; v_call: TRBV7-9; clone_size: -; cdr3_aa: CASTVTGGMNTEAFF; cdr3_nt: TGTGCCAGCACCGTGACAGGGGGCATGAACACTGAAGCTTTCTTT
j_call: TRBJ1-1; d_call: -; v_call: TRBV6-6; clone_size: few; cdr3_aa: CASMGTPENTEAFF; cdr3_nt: TGTGCCAGCATGGGGACACCCGAGAACACTGAAGCTTTCTTT
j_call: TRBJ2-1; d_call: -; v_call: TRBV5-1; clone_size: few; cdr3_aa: CASSFGTLNEQFF; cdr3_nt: TGCGCCAGCAGCTTCGGGACGCTAAATGAGCAGTTCTTC
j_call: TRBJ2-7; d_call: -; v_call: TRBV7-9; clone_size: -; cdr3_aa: CASSLRPGSEQYF; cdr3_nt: TGTGCCAGCAGCTTACGGCCCGGGAGCGAGCAGTACTTC
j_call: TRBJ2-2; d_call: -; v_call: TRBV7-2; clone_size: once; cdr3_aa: CASSLGTGARTGELFF; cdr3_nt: TGTGCCAGCAGCTTAGGCACCGGGGCGCGCACCGGGGAGCTGTTTTTT
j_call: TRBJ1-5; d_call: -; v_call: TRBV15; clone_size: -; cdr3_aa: CATSRDTGSQPQHF; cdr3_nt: TGTGCCACCAGCAGAGATACAGGGAGTCAGCCCCAGCATTTT
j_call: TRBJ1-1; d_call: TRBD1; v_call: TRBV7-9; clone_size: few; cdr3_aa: CASRSPGQVNTEAFF; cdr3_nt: TGTGCCAGCAGATCTCCGGGACAGGTGAACACTGAAGCTTTCTTT